The present T cell receptor (beta chain) was sequenced within a study of blood T cell repertoires in COVID-19. Study-wide background: Nucleic acid was either cDNA or gDNA, and it came from T cells, B-cell-depleted T cells, or PBMCs.

Original data processing: How many nucleated cells were present was estimated from reference gene primer amplification. Generated by immunoSEQ multiplex PCR, the TCRdb table keeps only in-frame clones and is missing some. V, J and clone size are those of that table, while D and trimming were read from the DNA. The repertoire holds a few hundred thousand clones, with 75% to 90% as singletons. Trimming removed 2 bases from V and 0 bases from J; junction bases left unmatched: 12. The CDR3 is 20 residues long. Germline CDR1 reads SGHNT; CDR2 reads YYREEE (reference sequence). The clonotype comes from a woman aged 45 to 65 with COVID-19, enrolled during active disease. V gene TRBV5-4 combines with J gene TRBJ2-1; 12 bases are a match to TRBD2. Input material: peripheral blood. The CDR3 bases are TGTGCCAGCAGCTTCGGGGGACTAGCGGGTCTCCTAAGCTCCTACAATGAGCAGTTCTTC. Encoded protein: CASSFGGLAGLLSSYNEQFF.